This T cell receptor beta chain appears in the sequencing data of a study of cytomegalovirus exposure and HLA in healthy donors. Primers included in the PCR were 60 Vbeta and 13 Jbeta primers. TCRdb's copy holds only in-frame clones and misses some; the assay was immunoSEQ multiplex PCR. The table shows 120,000 to 150,000 clones, with approximately 82% occurring only once. The sequencing sample was made of PBMCs. This sequence originates from a woman aged 40 to 50 in good health and CMV-seronegative.

Written as DNA, the CDR3 is TGTGCCAGCAGCTTAGAAGGAGACTTCTACACAGATACGCAGTATTTT. Its protein product is CASSLEGDFYTDTQYF. The genes are TRBV7-8 and TRBJ2-3, with D hard to call. Germline values: CDR1 SGHVS, CDR2 FQNEAQ. Trimming removed 1 base at V and 2 bases at J, with 13 bases between. The CDR3 has 16 amino acids.